Included here is one TCR beta chain sequence, with context. The data were taken from a study of blood T cell repertoires in COVID-19. For the study at large: The United States, Italy and Spain provided the acute and convalescent COVID-19 samples. From T cells, B-cell-depleted T cells, or PBMCs came the material, which was cDNA or gDNA.

The CDR3 consists of 14 residues. J gave up 2 bases and V 4 bases, and 2 bases lay outside the gene matches. Germline V CDR1 and CDR2: MNHEY, SVGAGI. Authors' methods: For nucleated cells, counts were estimated from reference gene primer amplification. TCRdb keeps only in-frame clones here, not all; method: immunoSEQ multiplex PCR. D and trimming were read from the DNA, whereas the V and J calls and clone size are those reported in that table. The sample carries 110,000 or so clones, 60% to 80% recorded once. This sequence joins TRBV6-5 and TRBJ1-5, with 7 bases matching TRBD1. The receptor was isolated from a human donor in a cohort sampled during active COVID-19. The sample consisted of peripheral blood. CDR3: CASSLGTGNQPQHF. The CDR3 DNA follows: TGTGCCAGCAGTTTGGGGACAGGCAATCAGCCCCAGCATTTT.